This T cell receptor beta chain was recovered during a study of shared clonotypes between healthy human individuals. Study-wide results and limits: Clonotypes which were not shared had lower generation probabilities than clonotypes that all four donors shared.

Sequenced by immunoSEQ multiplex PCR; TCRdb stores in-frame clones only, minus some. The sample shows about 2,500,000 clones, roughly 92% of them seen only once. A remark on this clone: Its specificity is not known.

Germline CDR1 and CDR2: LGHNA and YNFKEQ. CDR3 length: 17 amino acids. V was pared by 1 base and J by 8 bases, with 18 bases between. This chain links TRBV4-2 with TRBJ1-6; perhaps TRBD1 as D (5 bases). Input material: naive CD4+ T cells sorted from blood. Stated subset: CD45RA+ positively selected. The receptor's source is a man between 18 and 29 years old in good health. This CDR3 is CASSQVGWGVPDSPLHF. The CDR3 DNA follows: TGTGCCAGCAGCCAAGTTGGCTGGGGGGTACCCGATTCACCCCTCCACTTT.